The present T cell receptor beta chain was sequenced within a study of T-cell reconstitution after alpha-beta-depleted transplantation in children. Study-level points and caveats: Expanded graft clones numbering several hundred reportedly gave rise to alpha-beta T cells about two months after transplant. Diversity of TCRbeta at day 60 was high in some patients, arising from surviving recipient T cells and thymic progenitors. Most T-cell counts and diversity one year after the transplant came from T cells that were newly produced.

Unique molecular identifiers were built into the TCRbeta library. TCRdb itself ran the PCR reads through MiXCR, one entry per CDR3 protein. The profile shows a few hundred thousand distinct CDR3 sequences, roughly 13% of them singletons. About this clonotype: Antigen specificity is unknown.

The clonotype originates from a male patient between 10 and 17 years old who had a stem cell transplant for acute myeloid leukemia, so the T cells may come from the graft donor. The sample in question was PBMCs, mostly from graft donor cells, obtained 360 days after TCRalphabeta/CD19-depleted stem cell transplant.

The CDR3 loop is CAGIRDSSYEQYF. For the CDR3, the DNA is TGTGCCGGTATCCGGGACAGCTCCTACGAGCAGTACTTC. The chain is built from TRBV30 and TRBJ2-7; TRBD1 agrees at 7 bases. Germline values: CDR1 GTSNPN, CDR2 SVGIG (reference sequence). The CDR3 contains 13 residues. With 8 bases clipped from V and 0 bases from J, the junction kept 7 bases outside the gene matches.